The T cell receptor beta chain described here comes from a study of tumor-infiltrating lymphocytes in primary liver carcinoma. Whole-study context: About 3.65 to 7.5 million productive TCRbeta reads were obtained from the samples, with similar numbers across tissue types.

A primer in the constant region served to generate TCR beta cDNA from 450 to 650 ng of total RNA. TCR beta libraries came from three nested multiplex PCR rounds using slightly modified ARM-PCR. The first two PCR rounds used TRBV1-TRBV30 primers with a Cbeta primer, approximately 9 cycles each. TCRdb re-called the multiplex PCR reads with MiXCR, one entry per CDR3 protein. Of hundreds of thousands of distinct CDR3 sequences in the sample, more than 55% are singletons; the top ten hold roughly 9%. The germline CDR1 and CDR2 sequences are SGHNT and YYREEE (reference sequence). The CDR3 runs to 19 residues. Turning to this clonotype: Compared with germline, one end of the junction differs, possibly owing to a read error.

Out of unsorted whole blood came the blood RNA, and germline DNA was extracted as well. Among the patients, all had chronic HBV infection and none had been treated. The chain has TRBV5-4 and TRBJ2-1; 7 bases are shared with TRBD2. The sequenced sample was peripheral blood. The clonotype was recovered from a middle-aged man with primary liver carcinoma and hepatitis B virus infection. The CDR3 DNA is TGTGCCAACAGCGATGTGGGAGGTGGGGGACTAAGATCCATAAATGAGCAGTCCTTC. Translated: CANSDVGGGGLRSINEQSF.